This record covers a single TCR beta chain. The antigen is not known. Intraepithelial and lamina propria lymphocytes were isolated from graft specimens. This sample was included in a study of graft-versus-host responses after intestinal transplantation. General study results and limits: In patients with graft-donor T cell macrochimerism, allograft graft-versus-host to host-versus-graft clonal ratios were high.

Measured with immunoSEQ multiplex PCR; TCRdb has only the in-frame clones, and not every one. The table has about 63,000 clones, 89% seen once. Trimming removed 0 bases from V and 2 bases from J, with 9 bases in between. CDR1 SGHRS and CDR2 YFSETQ come from the germline V gene. The length of the CDR3 is 14 residues. The receptor was derived from a human patient who received an intestinal transplant, so some T cells may come from the graft donor. The chain joins TRBV5-1 to TRBJ2-7, with D possibly matching TRBD1 (6 bases). Specimen: ileum tissue, collected 350 to 400 days after transplant. The DNA for the CDR3 is TGCGCCAGCAGCTTGGTGACAGGTGCCTACGAGCAGTACTTC. Translated, it gives CASSLVTGAYEQYF.